Below, 29 T cell receptor beta chains from the same sample are listed, as sequenced in a study of shared clonotypes between healthy human individuals. Only in-frame clones appear in the TCRdb table, and some are missing; sequencing was by immunoSEQ multiplex PCR. Of approximately 600,000 clones listed, roughly 96% are singletons. The naive CD8 subset, CD45RO-negative cells positively selected for CCR7, excluded terminally differentiated effector memory CD45RA+ cells. What was sequenced was naive CD8+ T cells sorted from blood. The source is a woman in her 30s in good health.

Only a few counts were recorded for this clone. The sample holds other DNA sequences that translate to the same CDR3. V gene TRBV5-6 combines with J gene TRBJ2-7; tentatively, D is TRBD1 or TRBD2 (5 bases each). Germline V CDR1 and CDR2: SGHDT, YYEEEE. Deletions cut 0 bases from V and 1 base from J, with 8 bases between. The CDR3 is made up of 14 amino acids. The CDR3 sequence is CASSLGGSSYEQYF. CDR3 DNA sequence: TGTGCCAGCAGCTTGGGGGGGTCGTCCTACGAGCAGTACTTC.

The J gene is TRBJ2-2, the V gene TRBV5-4; D unresolved. The ends were cut back, 4 bases at V and 0 bases at J, with 7 bases in the middle. The CDR3 extends over 14 amino acids. The germline gives CDR1 SGHNT, CDR2 YYREEE (reference sequence). The DNA for the CDR3 is TGTGCCAGCAGCCAAGATCCGAACACCGGGGAGCTGTTTTTT. Residues: CASSQDPNTGELFF.

The gene calls are TRBV29-1 and TRBJ2-1; TRBD2 matches at 11 bases. The CDR3 covers 18 residues. Germline CDR1 and CDR2: SQVTM and ANQGSEA. J lost 2 bases, V lost 3 bases, and 12 bases had no gene match. CDR3 protein: CSVDARTSGRGAYNEQFF. CDR3 sequence (DNA): TGCAGCGTTGACGCGCGTACTAGCGGGAGAGGCGCCTACAATGAGCAGTTCTTC.

The gene calls are TRBV28 and TRBJ1-4; D is unclear. The CDR3 is made up of 17 amino acids. V shed 0 bases and J shed 0 bases, with 11 bases lying between them. The germline gives CDR1 MDHEN, CDR2 SYDVKM. The CDR3 sequence: CASSLWSRLTTNEKLFF. The CDR3 coding sequence is TGTGCCAGCAGTTTATGGTCCAGGCTGACAACTAATGAAAAACTGTTTTTT.

This rearrangement joins TRBV4-2 to TRBJ2-7; no clear D. Trimming removed 1 base from V and 2 bases from J, with 15 bases in between. Germline values: CDR1 LGHNA, CDR2 YNFKEQ. The CDR3 consists of 16 residues. DNA of the CDR3: TGTGCCAGCAGCCAAGTAATAGTTCCAGGTGCCTACGAGCAGTACTTC. It is translated as CASSQVIVPGAYEQYF.

This chain joins TRBV11-3 and TRBJ2-1; 8 bases agree with TRBD2. The CDR3 loop spans 15 amino acids. Germline V gives CDR1 SGHNT, CDR2 YENEEA. After removal of 5 bases from V and 0 bases from J, the junction contained 3 bases not matched to a gene. DNA for the CDR3: TGTGCCAGCAGCGAAAGCGGGAGCTCCTACAATGAGCAGTTCTTC. Encoded protein: CASSESGSSYNEQFF.

The chain recombines TRBV7-9 with TRBJ1-2; no firm D call. Trimming shortened V by 5 bases and J by 8 bases, and 12 bases separated the two germline ends. Per the germline V gene, CDR1 is SEHNR and CDR2 is FQNEAQ (reference sequence). The CDR3 loop spans 12 amino acids. The CDR3 loop is CASSLTGIGYTF. The CDR3 coding sequence is TGTGCCAGCAGCCTGACCGGGATAGGCTACACCTTC.

This clone occurred once. Additional DNA sequences in this sample encode the identical CDR3. This chain uses TRBV6-1 with TRBJ2-1, with D unclear. The length of the CDR3 is 10 residues. The V end lost 10 bases, the J end lost 4 bases, and 5 bases lay between the germline ends. The germline CDR1 and CDR2 sequences are MNHNS and SASEGT. DNA for the CDR3: TGTGCCACTCTTTACAATGAGCAGTTCTTC. Amino acid sequence: CATLYNEQFF.

The chain joins TRBV2 to TRBJ2-5; perhaps TRBD1 as D (7 bases). Trimming took off 8 bases at V and 4 bases at J, with 23 bases between the two ends. Looked up from germline, CDR1 is SNHLY and CDR2 is FYNNEI. This CDR3 is 16 amino acids long. The DNA for the CDR3 is TGTGCCAGCTCCTCTAGCGCAGGGGGTTCGGTAGAGACCCAGTACTTC. Its protein product is CASSSSAGGSVETQYF.

V is TRBV28 and J is TRBJ2-3; D uncertain. V was shortened by 6 bases and J by 2 bases, with 9 bases between the two germline ends. Looked up from germline, CDR1 is MDHEN and CDR2 is SYDVKM. The CDR3 sequence is 13 residues long. The CDR3 region has the DNA TGTGCCAGCAGGGGCACGGACACAGATACGCAGTATTTT. Translation: CASRGTDTDTQYF.

As concerns this clone: Distinct nucleotide sequences in the sample also encode this CDR3. The chain links TRBV7-9 to TRBJ2-7; TRBD1 matches at 7 bases. CDR3 length equals 14 residues. Trimming removed 5 bases from V and 1 base from J; junction bases left unmatched: 5. Germline V CDR1 and CDR2: SEHNR, FQNEAQ (reference sequence). The CDR3 DNA is TGTGCCAGCAGCAAACGGGACAGTTCCTACGAGCAGTACTTC. Amino acid sequence: CASSKRDSSYEQYF.

This rearrangement joins TRBV27 to TRBJ1-5, with a possible D match to TRBD1 (5 bases). CDR1 MNHEY and CDR2 SMNVEV come from the germline V gene (reference sequence). This CDR3 spans 17 amino acids. V lost 6 bases and J 2 bases, leaving 20 bases between the germline ends. In nucleotides, the CDR3 is TGTGCCAGCAGACCCGACAGCTCTCCTTACCGCAATCAGCCCCAGCATTTT. Translated: CASRPDSSPYRNQPQHF.

Here the CDR3 reads CASSHRQGMNTEAFF. The DNA for the CDR3 is TGTGCCAGCAGTCATCGACAGGGGATGAACACTGAAGCTTTCTTT. The chain couples TRBV7-2 to TRBJ1-1; 8 nucleotides match TRBD1. The CDR3 loop spans 15 amino acids. Trimming removed 6 bases from V and 0 bases from J; junction bases left unmatched: 6. Germline values: CDR1 SGHTA, CDR2 FQGNSA.

The chain uses TRBV9 and TRBJ2-1; a possible D gene is TRBD2 (5 bases). CDR3 length: 15 amino acids. V was pared by 0 bases and J by 3 bases, with 10 bases between. CDR1 SGDLS and CDR2 YYNGEE come from the germline V gene. The CDR3 reads CASSVGGSVYNEQFF. For the CDR3, the DNA is TGTGCCAGCAGCGTAGGTGGTAGCGTCTACAATGAGCAGTTCTTC.

The genes are TRBV15 and TRBJ1-1, with 9 bases fitting TRBD1. The CDR3 is 16 residues long. The germline V gene encodes CDR1 LNHNV and CDR2 YYDKDF (reference sequence). Unmatched junction bases numbered 7, after V lost 4 bases and J lost 1 base. CDR3 loop: CATSILTGGGNTEAFF. In DNA, the CDR3 is TGTGCCACCAGCATACTGACAGGGGGTGGGAACACTGAAGCTTTCTTT.

A word on this clone: Other DNA sequences in the sample encode the same CDR3. V and J are TRBV9 and TRBJ2-2; TRBD2 is a possible D gene (5 bases). The CDR3 totals 13 residues. Trimming removed 1 base at V and 5 bases at J, with 6 bases between. Germline V gene data show CDR1 as SGDLS and CDR2 as YYNGEE. The CDR3 sequence is CASSVTGTGELFF. CDR3 DNA sequence: TGTGCCAGCAGCGTAACGGGGACCGGGGAGCTGTTTTTT.

The J gene is TRBJ1-2, the V gene TRBV5-4; D ambiguous. Germline-derived CDR1 and CDR2 are SGHNT and YYREEE (reference sequence). Trimming removed 1 base at V and 2 bases at J, with 12 bases between. CDR3 size: 15 residues. The CDR3 coding sequence is TGTGCCAGCAGCTTGCAGCGGGGTTCCAACTATGGCTACACCTTC. This gives the protein CASSLQRGSNYGYTF.

Of note for this clone: A read error may produce the germline difference seen at one junction end. CDR3 in amino acids: CASSYRDYEQYF. The DNA for the CDR3 is TGTGCCAGTAGCTACCGGGACTACGAGCAGTACTTC. The chain carries TRBV11-3 and TRBJ2-7; D might be TRBD2 (5 bases). The germline CDR1 and CDR2 sequences are SGHNT and YENEEA. This CDR3 comprises 12 residues. Combining the CDR3 with reference TRBV11-3 and TRBJ2-7 gives the whole variable domain EAGVVQSPRYKIIEKKQPVAFWCNPISGHNTLYWYLQNLGQGPELLIRYENEEAVDDSQLPKDRFSAERLKGVDSTLKIQPAELGDSAVYLCASSYRDYEQYFGPGTRLTVT.

V and J are TRBV19 and TRBJ2-7, with D possibly being TRBD1 or TRBD2 (5 bases each). CDR3 length equals 15 residues. CDR1 LNHDA and CDR2 SQIVND come from the germline V gene (reference sequence). V was cut by 1 base and J by 0 bases, with 10 bases left in between. The CDR3 DNA reads as TGTGCCAGTAGTATAGGACTGAGGGGCTCCTACGAGCAGTACTTC. This sequence encodes CASSIGLRGSYEQYF. Filled out from reference TRBV19 and TRBJ2-7, the complete variable domain reads DGGITQSPKYLFRKEGQNVTLSCEQNLNHDAMYWYRQDPGQGLRLIYYSQIVNDFQKGDIAEGYSVSREKKESFPLTVTSAQKNPTAFYLCASSIGLRGSYEQYFGPGTRLTVT.

V is TRBV9 and J is TRBJ2-2, with 10 bases lining up with TRBD2. V lost 4 bases to trimming and J lost 1 base; unmatched junction nucleotides: 4. Per germline, CDR1 SGDLS and CDR2 YYNGEE. The CDR3 sequence is 16 residues long. The chain's CDR3 is CASSPRTSGNTGELFF. In DNA, the CDR3 is TGTGCCAGCAGCCCGCGGACTAGCGGGAACACCGGGGAGCTGTTTTTT.

The V call is TRBV27, the J call TRBJ2-7; D may correspond to TRBD1 or TRBD2 (5 bases each). V dropped 6 bases and J dropped 0 bases, with 12 bases sitting between them. Germline V gene sequence: CDR1 MNHEY, CDR2 SMNVEV (reference sequence). This CDR3 has 14 residues. CDR3 nucleotides: TGTGCCAGCAGCCCGGGACGGAGCTCCTACGAGCAGTACTTC. Amino acid sequence: CASSPGRSSYEQYF.

This clone was detected a few times. V is TRBV2 and J is TRBJ2-1, with 11 bases lining up with TRBD2. The CDR3 runs 16 residues. Trimming at V came to 4 bases and at J to 9 bases, leaving 11 bases not matched to a gene. In germline, CDR1 is SNHLY, CDR2 FYNNEI. The CDR3 region is CASSVTGVAGGGEQFF. DNA of the CDR3: TGTGCCAGCAGTGTAACCGGGGTAGCGGGAGGGGGTGAGCAGTTCTTC.

The V and J genes are TRBV13 and TRBJ1-5; tentatively, D is TRBD1 (5 bases). This CDR3 has 15 amino acids. V lost 5 bases to trimming and J lost 1 base, with 12 bases between them. The germline V gene encodes CDR1 PRHDT and CDR2 FYEKMQ (reference sequence). The CDR3 protein is CASSAGWGSNQPQHF. The CDR3, as DNA: TGTGCCAGCAGCGCGGGCTGGGGGAGCAATCAGCCCCAGCATTTT.

The chain recombines TRBV6-1 with TRBJ1-2, with D perhaps matching TRBD1 (5 bases). This CDR3 region has 15 residues. Germline CDR1 MNHNS, CDR2 SASEGT. Trimming left V 6 bases short and J 3 bases short, with 17 bases between. The CDR3 sequence: CASSGDAGYYYGYTF. As DNA, the CDR3 is TGTGCCAGCAGCGGGGACGCCGGGTATTACTATGGCTACACCTTC.

The chain has TRBV27 and TRBJ2-7, with a possible D match to TRBD2 (6 bases). The CDR3 runs to 15 residues. Looked up from germline, CDR1 is MNHEY and CDR2 is SMNVEV (reference sequence). The germline V and J ends were trimmed by 5 bases and 0 bases, with 14 bases remaining between them. CDR3 bases: TGTGCCAGCAGTCCGGGACTGGTGAGCTCCTACGAGCAGTACTTC. The encoded protein is CASSPGLVSSYEQYF.

The chain joins TRBV19 to TRBJ1-1; perhaps TRBD1 as D (6 bases). Germline CDR1 and CDR2: LNHDA and SQIVND (reference sequence). Trimming took 4 bases from V and 4 from J, leaving 10 bases between them. There are 13 residues in the CDR3. In DNA form, the CDR3 reads TGTGCCAGTAGTACAGGGGTTACCACTGAAGCTTTCTTT. Amino acids: CASSTGVTTEAFF.

This chain joins TRBV7-9 and TRBJ1-1, with TRBD1 as a possible D gene (6 bases). The CDR3 totals 15 residues. V was clipped by 5 bases and J by 0 bases, with 13 bases between them. Looked up from germline, CDR1 is SEHNR and CDR2 is FQNEAQ (reference sequence). As DNA, the CDR3 is TGTGCCAGCAGCCCACCGGGACATATGAACACTGAAGCTTTCTTT. Its translation: CASSPPGHMNTEAFF.

This rearrangement joins TRBV10-2 to TRBJ2-1; 8 nucleotides match TRBD2. J gave up 10 bases and V 7 bases, and 15 bases lay outside the gene matches. The germline V gene has CDR1 WSHSY and CDR2 SAAADI. This CDR3 comprises 15 residues. The CDR3 is CASIKTLSGSREQFF. Written as DNA, the CDR3 is TGCGCCAGCATTAAGACCTTAAGCGGGAGCCGGGAGCAGTTCTTC.

The rearrangement joins TRBV4-1 to TRBJ2-1; a possible D gene is TRBD1 (5 bases). The length of the CDR3 is 12 residues. From germline, CDR1 is MGHRA and CDR2 YSYEKL. The V end was cut by 2 bases, the J end by 9 bases, with 8 bases between. DNA of the CDR3: TGCGCCAGCAGCCAAAGGGGTAGTGAGCAGTTCTTC. This encodes CASSQRGSEQFF.